The clone carrying this TCR beta chain appeared once. Trimming pared 5 bases from V and 0 bases from J, leaving 12 bases between. CDR3 length: 15 residues. Germline CDR1 SGHVS, CDR2 FNYEAQ. The sample comes from a study of blood T cell repertoires in COVID-19. Across the study: Researchers got acute and convalescent COVID-19 samples from the United States, Italy and Spain. T cells, B-cell-depleted T cells, or PBMCs provided the cDNA or gDNA that served as material.

Authors' methods: Estimated nucleated cell counts came from reference gene primer amplification. Data came from immunoSEQ multiplex PCR; TCRdb stores just in-frame clones and leaves some out. Clone size and V and J calls were adopted from that table, with D and trimming inferred from the DNA. The sample carries around 50,000 clones, around 92% recorded once. This sequence joins TRBV7-6 and TRBJ2-3, with D possibly being TRBD2 (6 bases). Sequenced sample: peripheral blood. This receptor was identified in a human donor in a cohort sampled during active COVID-19. The CDR3 DNA sequence: TGTGCCAGCAGCCCAGAAGGGACTAGCACAGATACGCAGTATTTT. It translates to CASSPEGTSTDTQYF.